The next 23 T cell receptor beta chains were all read from a single sample in a study of blood T cell repertoires in COVID-19. Sequenced by immunoSEQ multiplex PCR; TCRdb stores in-frame clones only, minus some. The sample records 200,000 to 250,000 clones, 84% being singletons. The sample taken for sequencing was peripheral blood. These receptors were taken from an elderly woman with COVID-19, enrolled during active disease.

The CDR3 here is CASSFSSATPRQYF. As DNA, the CDR3 is TGTGCCAGCAGTTTTTCCAGCGCTACACCGAGGCAGTATTTT. The V and J genes are TRBV28 and TRBJ2-3; D uncertain. Trimming took off 3 bases at V and 11 bases at J, with 18 bases between the two ends. Germline V gene sequence: CDR1 MDHEN, CDR2 SYDVKM. The length of the CDR3 is 14 residues.

The chain carries TRBV9 and TRBJ2-1, with 10 bases aligning to TRBD2. Germline CDR1 reads SGDLS; CDR2 reads YYNGEE. Trimming cost V 4 bases and J 1 base; bases outside gene matches: 2. CDR3 length: 15 amino acids. The CDR3 protein is CASSPSGSSYNEQFF. Written as DNA, the CDR3 is TGTGCCAGCAGCCCTAGCGGGAGTTCCTACAATGAGCAGTTCTTC.

In DNA, the CDR3 is TGCGCCAGCAGCACGACAGGGGGCCTTCGGGAAAAACTGTTTTTT. Its translation is CASSTTGGLREKLFF. The V gene is TRBV4-1, the J gene TRBJ1-4; 10 positions agree with TRBD1. Germline-derived CDR1 and CDR2 are MGHRA and YSYEKL. The CDR3 loop spans 15 amino acids. The ends lost 5 bases at V and 8 bases at J; junction bases unmatched: 8.

The rearrangement uses TRBV16 and TRBJ1-5; 8 positions agree with TRBD1. The V and J ends lost 5 bases and 11 bases, in that order; junction bases with no gene match: 26. Germline V gene sequence: CDR1 KGHSY, CDR2 FQNENV. The CDR3 extends over 19 amino acids. The CDR3 DNA follows: TGTGCCAGCAGCTATCACCCTTCTTCCGGACAGGGCAAGTTCGGGGCCCAGCATTTT. It translates to CASSYHPSSGQGKFGAQHF.

The rearrangement links TRBV6-5 to TRBJ2-7; 8 bases fit TRBD2. The junction had 9 bases not matched to a gene; V was cut back by 5 bases and J by 3 bases. Germline V CDR1 and CDR2: MNHEY, SVGAGI. The CDR3 consists of 15 residues. The CDR3 DNA sequence: TGTGCCAGCAGTAACAAACTAGCGGAGATCTACGAGCAGTACTTC. It is translated as CASSNKLAEIYEQYF.

The chain is built from TRBV5-1 and TRBJ2-5; 8 nucleotides align to TRBD2. Germline assignment: CDR1 SGHRS and CDR2 YFSETQ. V dropped 4 bases and J dropped 4; count of bases not matched to a gene: 9. This CDR3 has 15 residues. Written as DNA, the CDR3 is TGCGCCAGCAGCCCAACCGCGGGGGGCCCAGAGACCCAGTACTTC. Translation: CASSPTAGGPETQYF.

The V gene is TRBV2, the J gene TRBJ2-7; D uncertain. The length of the CDR3 is 12 residues. Between the trimmed V and J ends, which lost 7 bases and 6 bases, there was a span of 13 bases. CDR1 and CDR2 (germline): SNHLY, FYNNEI. The CDR3 DNA reads TGTGCCAGCACCCCGAGCTTCCCCGAGCAGTACTTC. This codes for CASTPSFPEQYF.

This clone turned up a few times. The gene calls are TRBV5-4 and TRBJ2-7, with a weak D call TRBD1 (5 bases). Between the trimmed V and J ends, which lost 0 bases and 2 bases, there was a span of 12 bases. CDR1 is SGHNT and CDR2 is YYREEE in the germline V gene (reference sequence). CDR3 length: 15 residues. The DNA of the CDR3 is TGTGCCAGCAGCTTGGCCTCAGGGCAAACCTACGAGCAGTACTTC. Its protein product is CASSLASGQTYEQYF.

The V gene is TRBV6-5, the J gene TRBJ2-7, with 7 bases lining up with TRBD1. Germline assignment: CDR1 MNHEY and CDR2 SVGAGI. The J segment lost 1 base and the V segment lost 6 bases, leaving 6 bases of the junction unmatched. The CDR3 is 14 amino acids. In nucleotides, the CDR3 is TGTGCCAGCAGGTCGCAGGGGGTTTCCTACGAGCAGTACTTC. Amino acids: CASRSQGVSYEQYF.

The chain combines TRBV7-9 with TRBJ2-1, with 15 bases that match TRBD2. The CDR3 is 16 amino acids. V dropped 4 bases and J dropped 9; count of bases not matched to a gene: 7. Germline-derived CDR1 and CDR2 are SEHNR and FQNEAQ (reference sequence). CDR3 in amino acids: CASSYRTSGRVGEQFF. The DNA of the CDR3 is TGTGCCAGCAGCTATCGGACTAGCGGGAGGGTCGGTGAGCAGTTCTTC.

The chain joins TRBV3-1 (or the pseudogene TRBV3-2) to TRBJ1-4; D is unresolved. Looked up from germline, CDR1 is LGHDT and CDR2 is YNNKEL (reference sequence). V lost 4 bases to trimming and J lost 8 bases, with 14 bases between them. CDR3 size: 14 residues. CDR3 sequence: CASSPGYSGEKLFF. The CDR3 coding sequence is TGTGCCAGCAGCCCGGGGTATAGTGGGGAAAAACTGTTTTTT.

The chain carries TRBV4-1 and TRBJ1-5; D call uncertain. The CDR3 is made up of 14 amino acids. V lost 0 bases to trimming and J lost 9 bases, with 12 bases between them. CDR1 is MGHRA and CDR2 is YSYEKL in the germline V gene. CDR3 sequence (DNA): TGCGCCAGCAGCCAAGACTACTCACTGTGGCCCCAGCATTTT. Translation gives CASSQDYSLWPQHF.

The chain joins TRBV6-2 or TRBV6-3 to TRBJ2-3; 15 bases align to TRBD2. With 2 bases clipped from V and 8 bases from J, the junction kept 14 bases outside the gene matches. Germline values: CDR1 MNHEY, CDR2 SVGEGT. The CDR3 extends over 19 amino acids. CDR3: CASSYPGTSGGPWVSTQYF. Written as DNA, the CDR3 is TGTGCCAGCAGTTACCCCGGGACTAGCGGGGGGCCCTGGGTATCTACGCAGTATTTT.

This clone is a singleton in its sample. The chain is built from TRBV7-9 and TRBJ2-5, with 7 nucleotides matching TRBD2. V was pared by 4 bases and J by 4 bases, with 9 bases of the junction left unmatched. The V gene's germline CDR1 is SEHNR and CDR2 FQNEAQ (reference sequence). The CDR3 is 15 residues long. The CDR3 reads CASSSGGRGGETQYF. CDR3 sequence (DNA): TGTGCCAGCAGCTCAGGAGGGCGCGGGGGAGAGACCCAGTACTTC.

The chain is built from TRBV2 and TRBJ2-2; 7 bases line up with TRBD2. The V and J ends lost 3 bases and 6 bases, in that order; junction bases with no gene match: 7. Germline values: CDR1 SNHLY, CDR2 FYNNEI. CDR3 length equals 15 residues. CDR3 protein: CASSEGGRASGELFF. CDR3 DNA sequence: TGTGCCAGCAGTGAGGGTGGGAGGGCTTCCGGGGAGCTGTTTTTT.

The gene calls are TRBV29-1 and TRBJ2-4; D perhaps matches TRBD1 (6 bases). The CDR3 runs to 13 residues. Trimming cost V 5 bases and J 2 bases, with 10 bases left between them. The germline V gene encodes CDR1 SQVTM and CDR2 ANQGSEA. CDR3 sequence (DNA): TGCAGCGTTCTCGGACAGACCAAAAACATTCAGTACTTC. Translating it yields CSVLGQTKNIQYF.

V gene TRBV4-2 combines with J gene TRBJ2-7; D gene uncertain. V shed 4 bases and J shed 2 bases, with 12 bases lying between them. The length of the CDR3 is 14 residues. Looked up from germline, CDR1 is LGHNA and CDR2 is YNFKEQ. The CDR3 loop is CASSPSTNAYEQYF. CDR3 sequence (DNA): TGTGCCAGCAGCCCCTCTACGAATGCCTACGAGCAGTACTTC.

In its sample, this clone was seen a few times. The identical CDR3 is also encoded by other nucleotide sequences in the sample. The CDR3 DNA sequence: TGTGCCAGTAGTATCGGCGGGAATCAGCCCCAGCATTTT. Its protein is CASSIGGNQPQHF. This chain joins TRBV19 and TRBJ1-5; D not certain. The CDR3 length is 13 residues. Germline CDR1 is LNHDA and CDR2 is SQIVND (reference sequence). V was clipped by 3 bases and J by 4 bases, with 7 bases between them.

The chain is built from TRBV29-1 and TRBJ2-1; D ambiguous. From germline, CDR1 is SQVTM and CDR2 ANQGSEA. This CDR3 region has 11 residues. The V gene lost 5 bases and the J gene lost 0 bases, with 2 bases spanning the gap. The CDR3 nucleotides read TGCAGCGTTCTCTCCTACAATGAGCAGTTCTTC. Translated: CSVLSYNEQFF.

The J gene is TRBJ2-5, the V gene TRBV10-1; 9 bases are a match to TRBD2. CDR3 length equals 16 residues. Germline V gene sequence: CDR1 WNHNN, CDR2 SYGVQD (reference sequence). V gave up 0 bases and J gave up 1 base; unmatched junction bases: 3. The DNA of the CDR3 is TGCGCCAGCAGTGAGTCGATTAGCGGGGGCCAAGAGACCCAGTACTTC. It encodes CASSESISGGQETQYF.

The gene calls are TRBV5-4 and TRBJ2-5; a weak D match, TRBD2 (7 bases). CDR3 length: 16 residues. Trimming took off 3 bases at V and 3 bases at J, with 18 bases between the two ends. CDR1 SGHNT and CDR2 YYREEE come from the germline V gene (reference sequence). CDR3 region: CASSSRGAGLEETQYF. DNA for the CDR3: TGTGCCAGCAGCTCTCGGGGGGCAGGGCTCGAAGAGACCCAGTACTTC.

This sequence joins TRBV24-1 and TRBJ1-4; 10 bases match TRBD1. The CDR3 is 15 amino acids. V shed 3 bases, J shed 8 bases, and the junction held 5 bases outside the gene matches. Germline V lookup: CDR1 KGHDR, CDR2 SFDVKD. The CDR3 DNA reads TGTGCCACCAGTGATGCCGGGACAGGGGACGAAAAACTGTTTTTT. Translating it yields CATSDAGTGDEKLFF.

This chain connects TRBV7-2 to TRBJ2-7; TRBD2 aligns across 7 bases. Germline CDR1 SGHTA, CDR2 FQGNSA. This CDR3 is built from 15 residues. J lost 0 bases, V lost 5 bases, and 7 bases had no gene match. Written as DNA, the CDR3 is TGTGCCAGCAGCCCCACGGGAGGCAGCTCCTACGAGCAGTACTTC. The encoded protein is CASSPTGGSSYEQYF.